These 18 T cell receptor beta chains came from one sample sequenced in a study of T-cell reconstitution after alpha-beta-depleted transplantation in children. Preparing the TCRbeta library involved the use of unique molecular identifiers. TCRdb reprocessed the PCR reads via MiXCR and lists one record per CDR3 protein. Of fewer than 350,000 distinct CDR3 sequences listed, around 10% are singletons. Here the sequenced sample was PBMCs, taken before TCRalphabeta/CD19-depleted stem cell transplant. These receptors were obtained from a boy in the first two years of life with acute myeloid leukemia, due to receive a stem cell transplant.

At least ten counts were recorded for this clonotype. The chain uses TRBV10-3 and TRBJ2-5; 11 bases agree with TRBD1. Looked up from germline, CDR1 is ENHRY and CDR2 is SYGVKD. V shed 6 bases, J shed 0 bases, and the junction held 3 bases outside the gene matches. The CDR3 is 15 residues long. This CDR3 is CAIRGQGGNQETQYF. CDR3 in DNA: TGTGCCATCAGGGGACAGGGGGGTAACCAAGAGACCCAGTACTTC.

This clonotype was seen repeatedly, ten times or more. The V call is TRBV7-2, the J call TRBJ1-2, with D possibly matching TRBD1 (5 bases). The CDR3 runs 12 residues. The V gene lost 4 bases and the J gene lost 2 bases, with 5 bases spanning the gap. Germline assignment: CDR1 SGHTA and CDR2 FQGNSA. CDR3 residues: CASSSGNYGYTF. CDR3 DNA sequence: TGTGCCAGCAGCTCAGGGAACTATGGCTACACCTTC.

This sequence joins TRBV7-2 and TRBJ2-7, with 8 nucleotides matching TRBD1. Trimming took 3 bases from V and 7 from J; bases not matched to a gene: 5. The germline V gene encodes CDR1 SGHTA and CDR2 FQGNSA. The length of the CDR3 is 13 residues. CDR3 protein: CASSLAGGAEQYF. CDR3 in DNA: TGTGCCAGCAGCTTGGCAGGGGGCGCAGAGCAGTACTTC.

This clonotype was recorded many times. The rearrangement uses TRBV20-1 and TRBJ2-5; possible D gene TRBD1, 6 bases. The germline V gene has CDR1 DFQATT and CDR2 SNEGSKA (reference sequence). Trimming took off 5 bases at V and 2 bases at J, with 12 bases between the two ends. The length of the CDR3 is 13 residues. The CDR3 loop reads CSAWDTLQETQYF. The CDR3 nucleotides read TGCAGTGCTTGGGACACCCTACAAGAGACCCAGTACTTC.

This clonotype has ten or more counts. The rearrangement joins TRBV15 to TRBJ2-3; D is uncertain. The CDR3 is 14 amino acids. V was pared by 3 bases and J by 4 bases, with 11 bases between. Germline CDR1 is LNHNV and CDR2 is YYDKDF (reference sequence). In DNA, the CDR3 is TGTGCCACCAGCAGGCAAGGGTACCCAGATACGCAGTATTTT. Its translation is CATSRQGYPDTQYF.

The sample holds many counts of this clonotype. V and J are TRBV20-1 and TRBJ2-7; D unresolved. CDR1 is DFQATT and CDR2 is SNEGSKA in the germline V gene (reference sequence). The V gene lost 1 base and the J gene lost 6 bases, with 7 bases spanning the gap. CDR3 size: 11 residues. The CDR3 sequence: CSARADSEQYF. CDR3 DNA: TGCAGTGCTAGAGCCGACTCCGAGCAGTACTTC.

About this clonotype: One end of the junction is discordant with germline, which a read error may explain. CDR3 amino acids: CASSRLGQFYGCTF. CDR3 nucleotide sequence: TGTGCCAGCAGCCGCTTGGGACAGTTCTATGGCTGCACCTTC. V and J are TRBV12-3 or TRBV12-4 and TRBJ1-2; 7 positions agree with TRBD1. The CDR3 runs to 14 residues.

At least ten counts were recorded for this clonotype. The rearrangement links TRBV5-1 to TRBJ1-4; 8 bases fit TRBD1. The V gene end was trimmed by 2 bases and the J gene end by 4 bases; junction bases not matched to a gene: 7. The CDR3 totals 16 residues. The germline CDR1 and CDR2 sequences are SGHRS and YFSETQ. CDR3 in amino acids: CASSFNGQGHNEKLFF. The CDR3 DNA reads as TGCGCCAGCAGCTTTAACGGACAGGGTCATAATGAAAAACTGTTTTTT.

A remark on this clonotype: A single base separates this from a much larger clone, so it may be a read error. This chain joins TRBV29-1 and TRBJ2-5; the D gene is possibly TRBD1 (6 bases). This CDR3 contains 11 residues. The germline V gene encodes CDR1 SQVTM and CDR2 ANQGSEA. The CDR3 DNA reads TGCAGCGCGAAACAGGGAGAGACCCAGCACTTC. It encodes CSAKQGETQHF.

There are many counts of this clonotype. The gene calls are TRBV28 and TRBJ2-5; D call uncertain. This CDR3 contains 12 residues. The V gene lost 6 bases and the J gene lost 5 bases, with 10 bases spanning the gap. Germline V CDR1 and CDR2: MDHEN, SYDVKM. This chain's CDR3 is CASRSGWETQYF. The CDR3 DNA sequence: TGTGCCAGCAGATCTGGGTGGGAGACCCAGTACTTC.

A single count supports this clonotype. The chain employs TRBV20-1 and TRBJ2-7, with 9 nucleotides matching TRBD1. The CDR3 is 14 amino acids. Unmatched junction bases numbered 11, after V lost 6 bases and J lost 5 bases. Germline loops: CDR1 DFQATT, CDR2 SNEGSKA (reference sequence). CDR3 DNA sequence: TGCAGTGCCGAGTCCGGGACAGGGAGACACGAGCAGTACTTC. This sequence encodes CSAESGTGRHEQYF.

The chain uses TRBV3-1 and TRBJ2-7; 7 bases map to TRBD1. This CDR3 spans 15 amino acids. Germline loops: CDR1 LGHDT, CDR2 YNNKEL (reference sequence). Trimming removed 5 bases from V and 3 bases from J; junction bases left unmatched: 10. The CDR3 nucleotides read TGTGCCAGCAGCTGCAAAGGGACAGAACGCTACGAGCAGTACTTC. Translating gives CASSCKGTERYEQYF.

This clonotype was seen ten or more times. The chain uses TRBV20-1 and TRBJ2-7; tentatively, D is TRBD1 (6 bases). Per the germline V gene, CDR1 is DFQATT and CDR2 is SNEGSKA (reference sequence). The CDR3 is 14 amino acids. Deletions cut 5 bases from V and 3 bases from J, with 17 bases between. CDR3 sequence: CSAQDFTGFYEQYF. Here the CDR3 DNA reads TGCAGTGCTCAAGATTTCACAGGGTTCTACGAGCAGTACTTC.

The rearrangement links TRBV7-9 to TRBJ2-7; 9 positions match TRBD1. This CDR3 is built from 15 residues. The J segment lost 6 bases and the V segment lost 1 base, leaving 7 bases of the junction unmatched. Germline CDR1 SEHNR, CDR2 FQNEAQ (reference sequence). CDR3 loop: CASSLGGTGPVEQYF. CDR3 sequence (DNA): TGTGCCAGCAGCTTAGGTGGGACAGGGCCGGTCGAGCAGTACTTC.

Comment on this clonotype: A single base separates this from a much larger clone, so it may be a read error. Without the conserved terminal phenylalanine or tryptophan, this CDR3 likely stems from a read error. The DNA is left out, because the CDR3 cannot be placed on it with certainty; the CDR3 is given as TCRdb lists it. This chain uses TRBV21-1 with TRBJ2-7; TRBD1 is taken as the D call from the table, unchecked against the DNA. TRBV21-1 has pseudogene status. Inclusive of both ends, the CDR3 amounts to 13 amino acids. CDR3 in amino acids: CASAPGPSYEQYI.

This clonotype has ten or more counts. The J gene is TRBJ2-5, the V gene TRBV15, with TRBD2 matching 8 bases. V lost 0 bases and J lost 1; bases outside the gene matches: 4. Looked up from germline, CDR1 is LNHNV and CDR2 is YYDKDF (reference sequence). The CDR3 extends over 16 amino acids. DNA for the CDR3: TGTGCCACCAGCAGAGATCGGGAGGGTCTCCAAGAGACCCAGTACTTC. Its protein is CATSRDREGLQETQYF.

At least ten counts were recorded for this clonotype. The J gene is TRBJ2-3, the V gene TRBV6-5, with 16 bases fitting TRBD2. The CDR3 sequence is 20 residues long. With V trimmed by 2 bases and J by 4 bases, 12 bases remained unmatched. Germline loops: CDR1 MNHEY, CDR2 SVGAGI. The CDR3 reads CASSYRLGTSGRAGADTQYF. CDR3 sequence (DNA): TGTGCCAGCAGTTACCGTCTGGGGACTAGCGGGAGGGCCGGGGCAGATACGCAGTATTTT.

This clonotype was observed many times. The CDR3, as DNA: TGTGCCAGCAGTTTAGAGGGGGGGAGCTCCTACAATGAGCAGTTCTTC. Its protein product is CASSLEGGSSYNEQFF. The rearrangement uses TRBV12-3 or TRBV12-4 and TRBJ2-1, with a weak D call TRBD2 (7 bases). The CDR3 covers 16 residues. Trimming removed 1 base from V and 0 bases from J, with 10 bases in between.